One sample yielded the 18 T cell receptor beta chains listed below, sequenced in a study of blood T cell repertoires in COVID-19 (dated by TCRdb to about 2020). Library preparation employed the immunoSEQ multiplex PCR assay. Held by TCRdb, this immuneACCESS table contains in-frame sequences only and omits some clones. Under half of the omission traces to an unresolved V gene where checked; the cause of the rest is unknown. The sample contains some 150,000 clones, 82% of them found a single time. The ten largest clones take up about 8.4% of the sample. The source material was peripheral blood. These receptors all stem from a woman in her 70s with acute or convalescent COVID-19.

The chain employs TRBV5-1 and TRBJ1-2, with 10 bases lining up with TRBD1. The CDR3 sequence is 15 residues long. Per the germline V gene, CDR1 is SGHRS and CDR2 is YFSETQ. J was trimmed by 7 bases and V by 4 bases; bases with no gene match: 10. CDR3 sequence: CASSPTGGDRGGYTF. Here the CDR3 DNA reads TGCGCCAGCAGCCCTACCGGGGGGGACAGGGGTGGCTACACCTTC.

This clone was seen once. V usage is TRBV11-2 and J usage is TRBJ1-1; D is unclear. The V gene lost 0 bases and the J gene lost 10 bases, with 12 bases spanning the gap. The length of the CDR3 is 13 residues. Germline CDR1 is SGHAT and CDR2 is FQNNGV. This CDR3 reads CASSLDRQVSAFF. The CDR3 region has the DNA TGTGCCAGCAGCTTAGATCGTCAGGTCTCAGCTTTCTTT.

This sequence joins TRBV5-1 and TRBJ2-4; D may be TRBD1 (5 bases). CDR3 length: 14 amino acids. Trimming shortened V by 4 bases and J by 8 bases, and 16 bases separated the two germline ends. The germline V gene has CDR1 SGHRS and CDR2 YFSETQ. CDR3: CASSPGQGKDIQYF. In DNA form, the CDR3 reads TGCGCCAGCAGCCCCGGGCAGGGTAAGGACATTCAGTACTTC.

The rearrangement joins TRBV7-6 to TRBJ1-2; TRBD1 matches at 12 bases. Germline trimming cut 3 bases from V and 8 bases from J; bases unmatched to any gene: 7. Germline V CDR1 and CDR2: SGHVS, FNYEAQ. This CDR3 comprises 15 residues. This CDR3 reads CASSFAGTGGRGYTF. CDR3 DNA sequence: TGTGCCAGCAGCTTTGCCGGGACAGGGGGCCGAGGCTACACCTTC.

The CDR3 DNA sequence: TGTGCCAGCAGCCCTAAACCAAGACAGCTTAATCAGCCCCAGCATTTT. This codes for CASSPKPRQLNQPQHF. The chain combines TRBV6-2 or TRBV6-3 with TRBJ1-5; a weak D match, TRBD1 (5 bases). V lost 6 bases and J lost 4, with 19 bases in between. This CDR3 spans 16 amino acids. Looked up from germline, CDR1 is MNHEY and CDR2 is SVGEGT.

J is TRBJ2-1 and V is TRBV5-8; 11 positions agree with TRBD1. This CDR3 region has 15 residues. The ends lost 5 bases at V and 4 bases at J; junction bases unmatched: 5. The germline V gene encodes CDR1 SGHTS and CDR2 YDEGEE. The CDR3 bases are TGTGCCAGCAGGAGGACAGGGGGCTCGTACAATGAGCAGTTCTTC. Translated: CASRRTGGSYNEQFF.

J is TRBJ1-6 and V is TRBV6-6; 7 bases are shared with TRBD1. The ends lost 3 bases at V and 7 bases at J; junction bases unmatched: 9. CDR3 length: 16 residues. Germline CDR1 MNHNY, CDR2 SVGAGI (reference sequence). The CDR3 coding sequence is TGTGCCAGCAGTTATCCGCCGGACAGGAGAAATTCACCCCTCCACTTT. As protein: CASSYPPDRRNSPLHF.

The V and J genes are TRBV5-1 and TRBJ2-3, with D possibly matching TRBD1 (5 bases). Germline lookup yields CDR1 SGHRS and CDR2 YFSETQ. This CDR3 spans 15 amino acids. The ends were cut back, 0 bases at V and 0 bases at J, with 8 bases in the middle. CDR3 loop: CASSLDSGSTDTQYF. The DNA for the CDR3 is TGCGCCAGCAGCTTGGACTCAGGGAGCACAGATACGCAGTATTTT.

This clone was detected once. The V call is TRBV4-3, the J call TRBJ2-7; maybe TRBD2 (6 bases). This CDR3 is built from 16 residues. The V end was cut by 0 bases, the J end by 6 bases, with 18 bases between. CDR1 is LGHNA and CDR2 is YSLEER in the germline V gene. The CDR3 DNA follows: TGCGCCAGCAGCCAAGATCCGGCACTGGGGGGTGGCGAGCAGTACTTC. It encodes CASSQDPALGGGEQYF.

The chain carries TRBV19 and TRBJ1-1; D call uncertain. The V end lost 4 bases, the J end lost 11 bases, and 11 bases lay between the germline ends. The CDR3 is 11 residues long. Germline V gene lookup returns CDR1 LNHDA and CDR2 SQIVND (reference sequence). CDR3 region: CASSTYFGAFF. The CDR3 DNA follows: TGTGCCAGTAGTACCTACTTCGGGGCTTTCTTT.

This rearrangement joins TRBV18 to TRBJ1-6, with 7 nucleotides matching TRBD1. From germline, CDR1 is KGHSH and CDR2 LQKENI. The CDR3 is 16 residues long. Trimming at V came to 3 bases and at J to 6 bases, leaving 8 bases not matched to a gene. This CDR3 is CASSPRGPGSNSPLHF. In nucleotides, the CDR3 is TGTGCCAGCTCACCGAGGGGGCCAGGTAGTAATTCACCCCTCCACTTT. Combining the CDR3 with reference TRBV18 and TRBJ1-6 gives the whole variable domain NAGVMQNPRHLVRRRGQEARLRCSPMKGHSHVYWYRQLPEEGLKFMVYLQKENIIDESGMPKERFSAEFPKEGPSILRIQQVVRGDSAAYFCASSPRGPGSNSPLHFGNGTRLTVT.

This clone was counted between two and nine times. The chain employs TRBV12-3 or TRBV12-4 and TRBJ1-2, with D maybe TRBD1 (6 bases). V was pared by 3 bases and J by 3 bases, with 8 bases between. The length of the CDR3 is 13 residues. CDR3 coding DNA: TGTGCCAGCAGTTTTAGGACAGACTATGGCTACACCTTC. Translated: CASSFRTDYGYTF.

This chain joins TRBV3-1 (or the pseudogene TRBV3-2) and TRBJ1-1; D is perhaps TRBD1 (5 bases). Trimming removed 1 base at V and 7 bases at J, with 13 bases between. The CDR3 runs 14 residues. Germline values: CDR1 LGHDT, CDR2 YNNKEL (reference sequence). The CDR3: CASSQGRGRGEAFF. The CDR3 DNA is TGTGCCAGCAGCCAAGGGAGAGGGAGGGGTGAAGCTTTCTTT.

V is TRBV3-1 (or the pseudogene TRBV3-2) and J is TRBJ1-4; possible D gene TRBD1, 5 bases. The length of the CDR3 is 15 residues. Per the germline V gene, CDR1 is LGHDT and CDR2 is YNNKEL (reference sequence). Trimming took off 6 bases at V and 8 bases at J, with 19 bases between the two ends. CDR3 DNA: TGTGCCAGCAGTCCGGCGGGACTCGGACCAGAAAAACTGTTTTTT. This encodes CASSPAGLGPEKLFF.

This clone was seen repeatedly, ten times or more. The chain is built from TRBV2 and TRBJ1-4; unclear D gene. This CDR3 has 14 residues. Trimming left V 4 bases short and J 5 bases short, with 11 bases between. Germline assignment: CDR1 SNHLY and CDR2 FYNNEI. The CDR3 here is CASSAAGRNEKLFF. CDR3 sequence (DNA): TGTGCCAGCAGTGCGGCAGGCCGAAATGAAAAACTGTTTTTT.

The chain links TRBV28 to TRBJ1-4, with D possibly TRBD1 on 5 matching bases. The germline V gene encodes CDR1 MDHEN and CDR2 SYDVKM. With 4 bases removed from V and 7 bases from J, the gap between germline ends came to 13 bases. The CDR3 contains 14 residues. CDR3 nucleotide sequence: TGTGCCAGCAGTTCCGACAGCTTGGGTGAAAAACTGTTTTTT. Encoded protein: CASSSDSLGEKLFF.

This clone was seen only once. The rearrangement joins TRBV7-2 to TRBJ2-1; TRBD2 matches 8 bases. The V and J ends lost 6 bases and 0 bases, in that order; junction bases with no gene match: 4. From germline, CDR1 is SGHTA and CDR2 FQGNSA. CDR3 length: 15 residues. CDR3 loop: CASRYSGTSYNEQFF. In DNA, the CDR3 is TGTGCCAGCAGGTATAGCGGGACCTCCTACAATGAGCAGTTCTTC.

The chain uses TRBV5-6 and TRBJ1-2; 8 bases line up with TRBD1. Trimming removed 6 bases from V and 5 bases from J; junction bases left unmatched: 12. CDR3 size: 15 residues. Per germline, CDR1 SGHDT and CDR2 YYEEEE. The CDR3 protein is CASKKMSTGGYGYTF. CDR3 sequence (DNA): TGTGCCAGCAAAAAGATGAGTACAGGGGGGTATGGCTACACCTTC.